This TCR beta chain was sequenced during a study of T cells after yellow fever vaccination (dated by TCRdb to about 2019). Describing the broader study: The SMART-Seq v4 Ultra Low Input RNA kit was used to prepare libraries from fractions with low cell numbers. Blood samples were taken at several timepoints before and after primary and secondary immunization, and bulk PBMC replicates and cell subsets were isolated. Two healthy male donors, one aged 18 to 30 and one aged 30 to 40 years, made up the cohort. To follow T-cell clones before and after primary and booster YFV17D yellow fever vaccination, bulk TCR alpha and beta repertoires were sequenced over time.

As encoded in the germline V gene, CDR1 is LGHNA while CDR2 is YSLEER. The CDR3 holds 15 amino acids from the cysteine to the phenylalanine. The read is trimmed to its CDR3 DNA, 45 bases read in frame from base 1. V is clipped by 0 bases and J by 5 bases, and the sequence between their germline boundaries is 13 bases long. In regard to this clonotype: This receptor's antigen is unknown. Base qualities are missing; no much larger clone stands one base away.

Taken with the paper, the label for treatment or condition translates to: live attenuated yellow fever vaccine strain. At each blood-draw timepoint, two biological replicates of bulk PBMCs were obtained. A standard Ficoll-Paque protocol was used to isolate PBMCs from peripheral blood. TriZol was used to extract RNA from bulk PBMCs, CD4 and CD8 fractions, and dextramer-positive and dextramer-negative fractions. The paper as a whole reports these results and caveats: The study included only a couple of donors, which limits how far the findings can be generalized. The secondary T-cell response was weaker than the primary response but faster, peaking on day 5 instead of day 15. A small share of clonotypes was detected in both CD4 and CD8 compartments, with the overlap likely arising from convergent recombination. After the booster, most of the clones that had expanded following primary vaccination were detected again (96% of CD4 and 80% to 90% of CD8), which suggests that memory was broadly maintained. FACS-sorted repertoires could contain abundant contaminating clonotypes from the bulk population, so computational filtering was required.

TCR cDNA was made using 5'RACE template switching, a step that added a universal primer site and unique molecular identifiers. Priming of cDNA synthesis was performed from both the TCR alpha and TCR beta constant segments. Libraries were amplified in two PCR steps, with sample barcodes and sequencing adapters added in the second step. Sequencing of libraries was performed on Illumina HiSeq 2500 (2x100 bp) or NovaSeq (2x150 bp). The original methods were these. MIGEC handled demultiplexing of reads and collapsing into UMI consensus sequences, while MiXCR performed V(D)J alignment. Vaccine-responding clonotypes were identified with edgeR using replicate PBMC samples, with FDR below 0.01 and a log2 fold change above 5 up to day 15 being required. CD4 or CD8 identity was assigned to each bulk clonotype according to whether the clonotype was present at higher abundance in the sequenced CD4 repertoire or the sequenced CD8 repertoire. TCRdb reanalyzed the raw reads on its own, using fastp at Q25 for trimming and MiXCR for clone calling, and kept in-frame beta chains. When rows share a CDR3 protein, they turn into one entry using the most common DNA and genes. The V and J calls were not made by the authors but by TCRdb's processing. The sample table holds 450,000 to 600,000 distinct CDR3 sequences, of which approximately 13% were seen once. Clones ranked in the top ten supply 11% to 15% of the sample.

The sequence is built from TRBV4-3 and TRBJ2-5; the D segment may tentatively be TRBD1 or TRBD2, each giving 6 matched bases. The clonotype was recovered from a man aged 30-40 years who received the YFV17D yellow fever vaccine. Specimen: PBMCs, collected on the day of the yellow fever booster vaccination. The bases are TGCGCCAGCAGCCAAGATGGCGGAGGGGGGGAGACCCAGTACTTC. This encodes CASSQDGGGGETQYF.